This TCR beta chain was identified in a study of blood T cells in healthy people across ages. With V trimmed by 4 bases and J by 4 bases, 8 bases remained unmatched. Germline CDR1 reads DFQATT; CDR2 reads SNEGSKA (reference sequence). The CDR3 runs 15 residues. Primed by a sample-barcoded 5' primer and a J-beta primer mix, a second PCR proceeded for about 7 to 11 cycles. One entry per CDR3 protein results from TCRdb running MiXCR on the 5' RACE reads. There are 550,000 to 750,000 distinct CDR3 sequences in the sample; more than 20% occur only once, and 3% to 4.5% lies in the top ten. Study-wide results and caveats: Because sorting was not performed, PBMCs prevented conclusive naive versus antigen-experienced comparison.

In its sample, this clonotype was seen a few times. Its antigen is currently unknown. The specimen sequenced was blood. The origin of this receptor is a man between 65 and 85 years old in good health. The chain recombines TRBV20-1 with TRBJ2-1, with 9 bases aligning to TRBD2. CDR3 DNA sequence: TGCAGTGCTACTGGGCAGACTAGCGGTTACAATGAGCAGTTCTTC. This gives the protein CSATGQTSGYNEQFF.